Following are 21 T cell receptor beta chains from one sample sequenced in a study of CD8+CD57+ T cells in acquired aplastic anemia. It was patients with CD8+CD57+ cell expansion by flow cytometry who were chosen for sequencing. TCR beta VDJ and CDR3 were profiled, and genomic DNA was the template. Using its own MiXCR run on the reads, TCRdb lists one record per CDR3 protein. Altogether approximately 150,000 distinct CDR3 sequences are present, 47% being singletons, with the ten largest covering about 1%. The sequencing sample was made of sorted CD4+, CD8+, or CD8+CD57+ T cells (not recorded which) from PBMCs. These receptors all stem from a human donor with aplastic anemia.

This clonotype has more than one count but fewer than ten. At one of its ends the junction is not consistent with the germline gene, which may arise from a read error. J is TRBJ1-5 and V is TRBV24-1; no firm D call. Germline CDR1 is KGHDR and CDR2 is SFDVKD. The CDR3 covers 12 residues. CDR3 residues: CATSVGNQSQHF. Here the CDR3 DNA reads TGTGCCACCAGTGTGGGCAATCAGTCCCAGCATTTT.

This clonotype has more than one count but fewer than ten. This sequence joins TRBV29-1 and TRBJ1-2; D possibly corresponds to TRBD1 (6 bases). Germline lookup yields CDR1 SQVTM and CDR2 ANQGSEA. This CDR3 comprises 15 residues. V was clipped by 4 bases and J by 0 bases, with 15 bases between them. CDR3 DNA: TGCAGCGTTGTCCCGGACAGTGAAACTAACTATGGCTACACCTTC. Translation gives CSVVPDSETNYGYTF.

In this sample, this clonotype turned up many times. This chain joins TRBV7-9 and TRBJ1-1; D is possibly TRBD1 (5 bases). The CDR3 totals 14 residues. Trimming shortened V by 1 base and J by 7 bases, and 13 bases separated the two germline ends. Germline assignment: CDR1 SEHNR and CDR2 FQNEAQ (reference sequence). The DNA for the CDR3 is TGTGCCAGCAGCTTAGGTGACGGGGGTAATGAAGCTTTCTTT. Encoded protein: CASSLGDGGNEAFF. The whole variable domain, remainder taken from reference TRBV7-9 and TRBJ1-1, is DTGVSQNPRHKITKRGQNVTFRCDPISEHNRLYWYRQTLGQGPEFLTYFQNEAQLEKSRLLSDRFSAERPKGSFSTLEIQRTEQGDSAMYLCASSLGDGGNEAFFGQGTRLTVV.

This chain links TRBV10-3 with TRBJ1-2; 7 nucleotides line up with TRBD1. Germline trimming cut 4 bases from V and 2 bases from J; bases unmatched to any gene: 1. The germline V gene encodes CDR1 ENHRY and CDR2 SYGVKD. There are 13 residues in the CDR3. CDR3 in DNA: TGTGCCATCAGTGTGGGACAGAACTATGGCTACACCTTC. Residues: CAISVGQNYGYTF.

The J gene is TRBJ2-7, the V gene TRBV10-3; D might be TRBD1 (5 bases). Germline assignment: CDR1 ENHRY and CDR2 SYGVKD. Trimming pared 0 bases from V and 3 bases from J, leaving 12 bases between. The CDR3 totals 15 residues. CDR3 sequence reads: CAISESQEQLYEQYF. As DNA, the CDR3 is TGTGCCATCAGTGAGTCACAGGAGCAGCTCTACGAGCAGTACTTC.

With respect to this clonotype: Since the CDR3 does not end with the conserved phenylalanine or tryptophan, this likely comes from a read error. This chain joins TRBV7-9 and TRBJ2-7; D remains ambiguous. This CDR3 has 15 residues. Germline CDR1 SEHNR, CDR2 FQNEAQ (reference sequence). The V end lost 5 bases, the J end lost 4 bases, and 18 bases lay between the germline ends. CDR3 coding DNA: TGTGCCAGCAGCCAAGATATGACGACCGGGTACGAGCAGTACCTC. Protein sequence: CASSQDMTTGYEQYL.

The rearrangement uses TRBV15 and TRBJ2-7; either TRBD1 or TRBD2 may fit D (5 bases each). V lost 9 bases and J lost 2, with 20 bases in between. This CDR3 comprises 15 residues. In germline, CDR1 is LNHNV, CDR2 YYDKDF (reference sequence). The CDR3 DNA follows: TGTGCCACGGCGGGTGGTTCGAAAGGGGCCTACGAGCAGTACTTC. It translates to CATAGGSKGAYEQYF.

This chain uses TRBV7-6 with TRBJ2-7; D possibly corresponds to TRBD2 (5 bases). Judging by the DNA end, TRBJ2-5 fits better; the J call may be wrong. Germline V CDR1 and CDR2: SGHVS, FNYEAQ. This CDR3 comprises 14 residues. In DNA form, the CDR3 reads TGTGCCAGCAGCTTAGGGAGGCGAGGGGAGACCCAGTACTTC. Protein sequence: CASSLGRRGETQYF.

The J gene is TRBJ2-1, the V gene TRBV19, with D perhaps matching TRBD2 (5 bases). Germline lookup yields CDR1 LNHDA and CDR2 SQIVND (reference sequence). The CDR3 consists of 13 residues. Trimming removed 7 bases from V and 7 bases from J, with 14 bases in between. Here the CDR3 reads CASNGDYANEQFF. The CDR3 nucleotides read TGTGCCAGTAATGGAGACTACGCTAATGAGCAGTTCTTC.

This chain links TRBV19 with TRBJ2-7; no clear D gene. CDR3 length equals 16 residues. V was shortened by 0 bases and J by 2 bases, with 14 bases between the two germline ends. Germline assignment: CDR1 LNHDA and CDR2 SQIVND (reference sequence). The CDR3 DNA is TGTGCCAGTAGTATAGATCGTAGTTACCATCCCTACGAGCAGTACTTC. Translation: CASSIDRSYHPYEQYF.

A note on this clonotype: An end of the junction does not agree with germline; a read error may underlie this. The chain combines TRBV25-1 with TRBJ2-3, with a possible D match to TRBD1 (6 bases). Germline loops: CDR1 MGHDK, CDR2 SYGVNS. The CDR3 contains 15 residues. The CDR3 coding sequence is TGTGCCGGCAGTGCGCCACAGGGTATCACAGATACGCAGTATTTT. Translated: CAGSAPQGITDTQYF.

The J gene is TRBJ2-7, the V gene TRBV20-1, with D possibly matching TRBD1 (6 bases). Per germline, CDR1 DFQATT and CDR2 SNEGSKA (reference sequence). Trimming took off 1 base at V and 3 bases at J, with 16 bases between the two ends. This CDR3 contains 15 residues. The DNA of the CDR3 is TGCAGTGCTAGAGTTTCGGGACAACTTTACTACGAGCAGTACTTC. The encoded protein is CSARVSGQLYYEQYF.

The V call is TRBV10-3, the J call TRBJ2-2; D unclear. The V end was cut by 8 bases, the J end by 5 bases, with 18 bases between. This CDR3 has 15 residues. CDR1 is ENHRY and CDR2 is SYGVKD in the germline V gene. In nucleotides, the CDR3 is TGTGCCATCTTGCGGCGGAGCGAAGGGACCGGGGAGCTGTTTTTT. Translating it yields CAILRRSEGTGELFF.

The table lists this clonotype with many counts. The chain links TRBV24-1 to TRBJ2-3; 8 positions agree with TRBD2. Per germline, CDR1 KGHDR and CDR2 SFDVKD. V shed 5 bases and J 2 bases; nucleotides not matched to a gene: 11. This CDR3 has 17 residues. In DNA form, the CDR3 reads TGTGCCACCAGTGGGGCATCGCGGGGGGACGTCACAGATACGCAGTATTTT. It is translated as CATSGASRGDVTDTQYF.

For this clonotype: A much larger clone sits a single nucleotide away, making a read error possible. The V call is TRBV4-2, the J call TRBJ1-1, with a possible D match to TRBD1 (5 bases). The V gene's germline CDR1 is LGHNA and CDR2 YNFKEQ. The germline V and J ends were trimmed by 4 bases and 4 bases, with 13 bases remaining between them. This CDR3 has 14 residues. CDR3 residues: CASSRTGTATEAFF. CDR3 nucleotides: TGTGCCAGCAGCCGGACCGGGACGGCCACTGAAGCTTTCTTT.

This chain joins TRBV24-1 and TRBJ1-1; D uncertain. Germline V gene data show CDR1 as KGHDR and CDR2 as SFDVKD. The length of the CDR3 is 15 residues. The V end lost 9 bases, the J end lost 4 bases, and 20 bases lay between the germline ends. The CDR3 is CATRRNWVVITEAFF. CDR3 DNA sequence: TGTGCCACCCGGCGGAATTGGGTTGTTATCACTGAAGCTTTCTTT.

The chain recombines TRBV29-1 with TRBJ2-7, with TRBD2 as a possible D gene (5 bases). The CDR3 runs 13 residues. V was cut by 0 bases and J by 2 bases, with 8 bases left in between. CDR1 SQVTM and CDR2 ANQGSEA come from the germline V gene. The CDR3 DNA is TGCAGCGTTGAAGATTCTAGCACCTACGAGCAGTACTTC. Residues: CSVEDSSTYEQYF.

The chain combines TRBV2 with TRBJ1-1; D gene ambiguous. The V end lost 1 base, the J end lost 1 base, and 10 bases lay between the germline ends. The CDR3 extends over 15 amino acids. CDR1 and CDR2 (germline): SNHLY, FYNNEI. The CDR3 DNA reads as TGTGCCAGCAGTGAAGTGGCAGAGCGGAACACTGAAGCTTTCTTT. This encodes CASSEVAERNTEAFF.

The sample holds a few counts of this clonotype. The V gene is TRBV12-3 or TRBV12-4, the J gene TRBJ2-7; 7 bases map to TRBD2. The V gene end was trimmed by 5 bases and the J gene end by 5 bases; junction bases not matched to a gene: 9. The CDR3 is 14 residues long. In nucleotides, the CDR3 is TGTGCCAGCAGTACGGCGGGAGCTCCCCACGAGCAGTACTTC. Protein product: CASSTAGAPHEQYF.

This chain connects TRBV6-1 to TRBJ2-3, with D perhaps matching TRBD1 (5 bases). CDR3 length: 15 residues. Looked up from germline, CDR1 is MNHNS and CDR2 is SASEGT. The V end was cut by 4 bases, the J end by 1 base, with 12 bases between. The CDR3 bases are TGTGCCAGCAGTGTCCAGGGATTGGGCACAGATACGCAGTATTTT. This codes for CASSVQGLGTDTQYF.

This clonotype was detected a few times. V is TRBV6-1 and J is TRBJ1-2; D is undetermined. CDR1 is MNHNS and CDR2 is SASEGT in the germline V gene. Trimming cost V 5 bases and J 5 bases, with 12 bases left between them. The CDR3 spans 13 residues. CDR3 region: CASSPKEDYGYTF. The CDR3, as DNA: TGTGCCAGCAGTCCTAAAGAGGATTATGGCTACACCTTC.